Described below is a single T cell receptor beta chain sequence and its context. Its antigen remains unidentified. The data were obtained in a study of cytomegalovirus exposure and HLA in healthy donors. Whole-study findings and limits: In a later analysis, across HLA loci, associated TCR counts were highest for DRB1, lowest for HLA-C. Several V segments, TRBV6-2 and TRBV6-3 among them, could not be told apart and were dropped. Compared with the roughly 700-donor mean, an Asian-associated ancestry cluster reportedly had fewer N-insertions, according to a later analysis.

Primers for the PCR totalled 60 Vbeta and 13 Jbeta. Only in-frame clones appear in the TCRdb table, and some are missing; sequencing was by immunoSEQ multiplex PCR. The data contain around 100,000 clones, about 80% of them singletons. Trimming removed 7 bases at V and 2 bases at J, with 10 bases between. CDR1 is MNHNS, CDR2 SASEGT, per germline. This CDR3 contains 13 residues. This cohort consisted of healthy bone marrow donors. Sample: PBMCs. The J gene is TRBJ2-3, the V gene TRBV6-1; D perhaps matches TRBD2 (6 bases). The source of this sequence is a female donor in good health and CMV-seropositive. As DNA, the CDR3 is TGTGCCAGCACTCGGGGGTTCACAGATACGCAGTATTTT. This gives the protein CASTRGFTDTQYF.